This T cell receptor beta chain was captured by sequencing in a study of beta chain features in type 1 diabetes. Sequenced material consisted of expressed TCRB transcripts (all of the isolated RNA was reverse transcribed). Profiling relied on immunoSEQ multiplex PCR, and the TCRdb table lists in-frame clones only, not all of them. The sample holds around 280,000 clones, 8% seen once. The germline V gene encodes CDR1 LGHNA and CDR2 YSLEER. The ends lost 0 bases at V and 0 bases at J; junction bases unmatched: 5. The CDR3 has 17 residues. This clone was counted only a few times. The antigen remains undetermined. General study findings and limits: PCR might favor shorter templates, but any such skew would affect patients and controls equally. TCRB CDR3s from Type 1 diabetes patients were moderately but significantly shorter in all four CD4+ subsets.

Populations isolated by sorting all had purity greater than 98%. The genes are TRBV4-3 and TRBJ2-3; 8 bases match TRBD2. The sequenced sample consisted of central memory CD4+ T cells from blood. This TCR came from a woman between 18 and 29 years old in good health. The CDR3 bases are TGCGCCAGCAGCCAAGATCCGTCTAGCGGGAGCACAGATACGCAGTATTTT. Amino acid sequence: CASSQDPSSGSTDTQYF.